The 16 T cell receptor beta chains listed next were all sequenced from one sample in a study of blood T cells in healthy people across ages (dated by TCRdb to between 2015 and 2016). The library was built by means of 5' RACE. Sequencing used an Illumina HiSeq 2500. A second PCR of about 6 to 11 cycles was performed with a sample-barcoded 5' primer and a J-beta primer mix. TCRdb itself trimmed the public reads at Q25 with fastp, ran MiXCR and retained productive beta chains. Duplicate CDR3 protein sequences are folded into a single record with the most common DNA and genes. This sample comprises about 840,000 distinct CDR3 sequences, 29% of them detected only once. The top ten constitute 10% of the sample. The same sample was also studied in work on T cells of mothers and their children.

Sequences were obtained from blood. Receptor source: a middle-aged woman in good health.

This chain joins TRBV18 and TRBJ2-1; D tentatively fits TRBD1 or TRBD2 (5 bases each). The length of the CDR3 is 15 residues. V lost 4 bases to trimming and J lost 2 bases, with 12 bases between them. From germline, CDR1 is KGHSH and CDR2 LQKENI. In DNA form, the CDR3 reads TGTGCCAGCTCACTCGGGGCGGTTACCTACAATGAGCAGTTCTTC. Translation: CASSLGAVTYNEQFF.

This clonotype was counted a single time. A much larger clone differs from this one at a single base, so this may be a read error. J is TRBJ2-7 and V is TRBV28; 8 bases are shared with TRBD1. The V segment lost 5 bases and the J segment 10 bases; nucleotides outside the gene matches: 13. This CDR3 region has 14 residues. Germline CDR1 is MDHEN and CDR2 is SYDVKM. The CDR3 loop reads CASSRTGFLESQYF. For the CDR3, the DNA is TGTGCCAGCAGTAGGACAGGGTTTTTGGAGTCCCAGTACTTC.

This clonotype was found a few times. The gene calls are TRBV6-1 and TRBJ1-1, with a possible D match to TRBD1 (6 bases). In germline, CDR1 is MNHNS, CDR2 SASEGT. With 5 bases removed from V and 1 base from J, the gap between germline ends came to 11 bases. The CDR3 spans 14 residues. The CDR3, as DNA: TGTGCCAGCAGTACATCACAGGGGAACACTGAAGCTTTCTTT. It yields the protein CASSTSQGNTEAFF.

With regard to this clonotype: With a much larger clone just one base away, this may be a read error. The missing conserved phenylalanine or tryptophan at the end of this CDR3 makes a read error likely. The chain recombines TRBV9 with TRBJ2-3; D unclear. Germline loops: CDR1 SGDLS, CDR2 YYNGEE. Trimming took 5 bases from V and 4 from J, leaving 11 bases between them. This CDR3 comprises 13 residues. The CDR3 nucleotides read TGTGCCAGCAGTTCACTTGGGGCAGATACGCAGTATTTG. Its translation is CASSSLGADTQYL.

A word on this clonotype: Just one base apart from a much larger clone, this may be a read error. V is TRBV29-1 and J is TRBJ2-4; TRBD1 aligns across 8 bases. The CDR3 is 15 residues long. The V segment lost 4 bases and the J segment 13 bases; nucleotides outside the gene matches: 18. From germline, CDR1 is SQVTM and CDR2 ANQGSEA. CDR3 in DNA: TGCAGCGTTGTGTACAAGGACAGGGTAATTAATGAGCAGTACTTC. Translating gives CSVVYKDRVINEQYF.

This clonotype was observed a few times. This chain joins TRBV24-1 and TRBJ1-2; 9 bases are a match to TRBD1. The CDR3 sequence is 13 residues long. The germline gives CDR1 KGHDR, CDR2 SFDVKD. V gave up 5 bases and J gave up 8 bases; unmatched junction bases: 5. The DNA of the CDR3 is TGTGCCACCAGTGCACAGGGGGCACGAGGCTACACCTTC. Its translation: CATSAQGARGYTF.

The V and J genes are TRBV19 and TRBJ2-3, with D possibly being TRBD1 (6 bases). V was pared by 6 bases and J by 1 base, with 14 bases between. Germline V gives CDR1 LNHDA, CDR2 SQIVND (reference sequence). The CDR3 consists of 15 residues. Here the CDR3 DNA reads TGTGCCAGTAGCATGGATCGGACAGGCACAGATACGCAGTATTTT. Its protein is CASSMDRTGTDTQYF.

This clonotype was found many times. This chain's CDR3 is CASPGPGQGHNEQFF. The CDR3, as DNA: TGTGCCAGCCCTGGACCCGGACAGGGCCACAATGAGCAGTTCTTC. This sequence joins TRBV28 and TRBJ2-1, with 8 bases matching TRBD1. This CDR3 has 15 residues. Trimming cost V 8 bases and J 5 bases; bases outside gene matches: 11. Per the germline V gene, CDR1 is MDHEN and CDR2 is SYDVKM. Filled out from reference TRBV28 and TRBJ2-1, the complete variable domain reads DVKVTQSSRYLVKRTGEKVFLECVQDMDHENMFWYRQDPGLGLRLIYFSYDVKMKEKGDIPEGYSVSREKKERFSLILESASTNQTSMYLCASPGPGQGHNEQFFGPGTRLTVL.

The table lists this clonotype with a few counts. This chain connects TRBV12-3 or TRBV12-4 to TRBJ1-6, with D perhaps TRBD1 (6 bases). Trimming took 2 bases from V and 7 from J, leaving 9 bases between them. The CDR3 spans 14 residues. The CDR3 coding sequence is TGTGCCAGCAGTTTATCAACAGGGAATTCACCCCTCCACTTT. Translating gives CASSLSTGNSPLHF.

This clonotype was seen more than once but under ten times. The genes are TRBV7-9 and TRBJ2-3; no firm D call. Germline V CDR1 and CDR2: SEHNR, FQNEAQ (reference sequence). V shed 5 bases and J shed 2 bases, with 14 bases lying between them. The CDR3 totals 15 residues. The CDR3 DNA sequence: TGTGCCAGCAGCATTATCGACGGTGTCACAGATACGCAGTATTTT. Translation: CASSIIDGVTDTQYF.

The V and J genes are TRBV7-2 and TRBJ2-7, with TRBD2 identical over 14 bases. Germline V gives CDR1 SGHTA, CDR2 FQGNSA. The CDR3 sequence is 18 residues long. Trimming at V came to 0 bases and at J to 5 bases, leaving 9 bases not matched to a gene. For the CDR3, the DNA is TGTGCCAGCAGCTTAGCGATCTTAGGACTAGCGGGGGGCCACGAGCAGTACTTC. Translation: CASSLAILGLAGGHEQYF.

Remarks on this clonotype: This sequence may be a read error, since a much larger clone differs from it by one base. The chain uses TRBV4-1 and TRBJ1-2; 10 bases fit TRBD1. CDR1 MGHRA and CDR2 YSYEKL come from the germline V gene. This CDR3 contains 16 residues. V dropped 3 bases and J dropped 2; count of bases not matched to a gene: 6. CDR3 in DNA: TGCGCCAGCAGCCAGACCGGGACAGGGGACAACTATGGCTACACCTTC. Its protein product is CASSQTGTGDNYGYTF.

Notes on this clonotype: Being one base from a much bigger clone, this may be a read error. The genes are TRBV6-6 and TRBJ2-6; 7 bases are a match to TRBD1. Looked up from germline, CDR1 is MNHNY and CDR2 is SVGAGI (reference sequence). The CDR3 contains 17 residues. The chain's CDR3 is CASRQGPSISGASVLTF. In DNA, the CDR3 is TGTGCCAGCAGACAGGGGCCATCGATCTCTGGGGCCAGCGTCCTGACTTTC.

In this sample, this clonotype turned up many times. The V call is TRBV7-9, the J call TRBJ2-7; 7 nucleotides match TRBD1. CDR1 is SEHNR, CDR2 FQNEAQ, per germline (reference sequence). The CDR3 spans 17 residues. Losses at the gene ends were 1 base for V and 9 bases for J; bases not matched to a gene: 18. The CDR3 is CASSLGWDRGSGRVQYF. In nucleotides, the CDR3 is TGTGCCAGCAGCTTAGGTTGGGACAGAGGGTCCGGGCGTGTGCAGTACTTC.

The gene calls are TRBV25-1 and TRBJ1-6, with D maybe TRBD1 (5 bases). This CDR3 has 15 residues. The germline gives CDR1 MGHDK, CDR2 SYGVNS. The V end lost 5 bases, the J end lost 13 bases, and 21 bases lay between the germline ends. The CDR3 DNA follows: TGTGCCAGCAGTCACCAGGGAGTGGATGGGTCGCCCCTCCACTTT. This encodes CASSHQGVDGSPLHF.

The sample holds many counts of this clonotype. V gene TRBV7-3 combines with J gene TRBJ2-7; D is tentatively TRBD1 or TRBD2 (5 bases each). The CDR3 sequence is 13 residues long. Germline-derived CDR1 and CDR2 are SGHTA and FQGTGA. V lost 4 bases and J 0 bases, leaving 7 bases between the germline ends. CDR3 in amino acids: CASSWDGSYEQYF. The CDR3 DNA reads TGTGCCAGCAGCTGGGACGGCTCCTACGAGCAGTACTTC.